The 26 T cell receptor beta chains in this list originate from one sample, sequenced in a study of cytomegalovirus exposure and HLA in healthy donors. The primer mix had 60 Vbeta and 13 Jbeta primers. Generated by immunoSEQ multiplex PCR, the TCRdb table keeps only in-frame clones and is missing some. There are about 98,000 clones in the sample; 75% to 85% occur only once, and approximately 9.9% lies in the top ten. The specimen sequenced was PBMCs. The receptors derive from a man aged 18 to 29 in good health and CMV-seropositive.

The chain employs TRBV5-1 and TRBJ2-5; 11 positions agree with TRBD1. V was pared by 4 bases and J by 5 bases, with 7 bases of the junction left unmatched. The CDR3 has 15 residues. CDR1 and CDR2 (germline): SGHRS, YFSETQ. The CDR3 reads CASSRGTGGWETQYF. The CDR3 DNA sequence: TGCGCCAGCAGCCGGGGGACAGGGGGTTGGGAGACCCAGTACTTC.

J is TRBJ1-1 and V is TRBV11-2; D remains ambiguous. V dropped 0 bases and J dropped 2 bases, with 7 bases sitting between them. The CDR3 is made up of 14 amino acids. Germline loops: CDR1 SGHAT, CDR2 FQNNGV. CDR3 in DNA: TGTGCCAGCAGCTTAGAGGCCCACAACACTGAAGCTTTCTTT. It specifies CASSLEAHNTEAFF.

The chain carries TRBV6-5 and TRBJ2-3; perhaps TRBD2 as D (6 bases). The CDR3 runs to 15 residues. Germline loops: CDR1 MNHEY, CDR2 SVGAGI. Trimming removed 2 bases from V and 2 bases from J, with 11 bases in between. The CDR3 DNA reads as TGTGCCAGCAGTTACGGGACTCGAGACACAGATACGCAGTATTTT. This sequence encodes CASSYGTRDTDTQYF.

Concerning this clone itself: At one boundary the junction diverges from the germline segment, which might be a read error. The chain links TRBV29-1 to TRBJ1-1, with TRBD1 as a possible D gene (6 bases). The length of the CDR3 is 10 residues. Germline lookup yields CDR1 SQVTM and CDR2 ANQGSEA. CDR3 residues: CGVEGTEAFF. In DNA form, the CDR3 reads TGCGGCGTTGAAGGGACAGAAGCTTTCTTT.

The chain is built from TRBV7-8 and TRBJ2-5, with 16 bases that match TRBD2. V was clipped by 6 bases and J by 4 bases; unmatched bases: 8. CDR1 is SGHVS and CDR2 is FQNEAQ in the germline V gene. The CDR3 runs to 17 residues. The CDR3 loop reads CASSRGLAGGPLETQYF. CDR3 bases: TGTGCCAGCAGTAGGGGACTAGCGGGGGGGCCACTAGAGACCCAGTACTTC. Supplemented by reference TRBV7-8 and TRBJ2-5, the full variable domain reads GAGVSQSPRYKVAKRGQDVALRCDPISGHVSLFWYQQALGQGPEFLTYFQNEAQLDKSGLPSDRFFAERPEGSVSTLKIQRTQQEDSAVYLCASSRGLAGGPLETQYFGPGTRLLVL.

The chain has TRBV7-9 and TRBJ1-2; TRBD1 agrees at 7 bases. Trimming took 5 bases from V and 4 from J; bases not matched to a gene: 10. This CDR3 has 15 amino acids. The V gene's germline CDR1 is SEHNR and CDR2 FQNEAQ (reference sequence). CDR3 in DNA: TGTGCCAGCAGCCCACTGACAGGGCTCTCCTATGGCTACACCTTC. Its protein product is CASSPLTGLSYGYTF.

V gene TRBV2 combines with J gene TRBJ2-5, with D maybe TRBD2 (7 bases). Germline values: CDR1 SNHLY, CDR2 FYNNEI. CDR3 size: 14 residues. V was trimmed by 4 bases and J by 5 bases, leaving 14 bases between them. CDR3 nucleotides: TGTGCCAGCAGTGGTGGGGGGGCCTGGGAGACCCAGTACTTC. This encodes CASSGGGAWETQYF.

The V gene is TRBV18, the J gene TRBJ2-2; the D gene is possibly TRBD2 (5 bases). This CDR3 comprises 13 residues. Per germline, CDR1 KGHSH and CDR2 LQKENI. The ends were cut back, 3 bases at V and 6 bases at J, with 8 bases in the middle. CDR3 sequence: CASSPRDSGELFF. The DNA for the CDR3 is TGTGCCAGCTCACCTCGGGATTCCGGGGAGCTGTTTTTT.

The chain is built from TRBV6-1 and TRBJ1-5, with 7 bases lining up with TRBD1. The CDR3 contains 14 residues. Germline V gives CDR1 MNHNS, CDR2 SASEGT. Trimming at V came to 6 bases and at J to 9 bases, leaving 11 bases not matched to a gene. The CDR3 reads CASSPAGDSGPQHF. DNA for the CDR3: TGTGCCAGCAGCCCCGCCGGGGACAGTGGGCCCCAGCATTTT.

The CDR3 DNA reads as TGCGCCAGCAGCCAAGATCGCGGTCTTTCTAACTATGGCTACACCTTC. It is translated as CASSQDRGLSNYGYTF. The V and J genes are TRBV4-1 and TRBJ1-2; D remains ambiguous. The V gene lost 0 bases and the J gene lost 0 bases, with 11 bases spanning the gap. The V gene's germline CDR1 is MGHRA and CDR2 YSYEKL. The CDR3 contains 16 residues.

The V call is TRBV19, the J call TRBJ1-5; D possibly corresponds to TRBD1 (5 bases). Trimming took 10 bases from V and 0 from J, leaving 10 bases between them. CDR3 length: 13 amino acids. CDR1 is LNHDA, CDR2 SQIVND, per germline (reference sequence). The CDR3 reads CATRDASNQPQHF. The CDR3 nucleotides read TGTGCCACCAGGGATGCTAGCAATCAGCCCCAGCATTTT. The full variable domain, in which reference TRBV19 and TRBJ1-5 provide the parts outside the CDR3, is DGGITQSPKYLFRKEGQNVTLSCEQNLNHDAMYWYRQDPGQGLRLIYYSQIVNDFQKGDIAEGYSVSREKKESFPLTVTSAQKNPTAFYLCATRDASNQPQHFGDGTRLSIL.

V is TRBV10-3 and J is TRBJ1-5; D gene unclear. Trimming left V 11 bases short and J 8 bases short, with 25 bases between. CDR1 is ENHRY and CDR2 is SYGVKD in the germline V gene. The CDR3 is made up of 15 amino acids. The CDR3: CALFLRRRTFEPQHF. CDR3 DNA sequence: TGTGCCCTCTTCCTTCGGCGACGGACTTTTGAGCCCCAGCATTTT.

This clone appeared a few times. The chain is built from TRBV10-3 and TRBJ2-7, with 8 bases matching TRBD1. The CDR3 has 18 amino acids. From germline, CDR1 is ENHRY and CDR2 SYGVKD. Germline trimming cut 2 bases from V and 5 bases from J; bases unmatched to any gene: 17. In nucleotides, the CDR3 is TGTGCCATCAGTGAGCCGCTCCGCCGTGGGGACAGGTCCCACGAGCAGTACTTC. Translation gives CAISEPLRRGDRSHEQYF.

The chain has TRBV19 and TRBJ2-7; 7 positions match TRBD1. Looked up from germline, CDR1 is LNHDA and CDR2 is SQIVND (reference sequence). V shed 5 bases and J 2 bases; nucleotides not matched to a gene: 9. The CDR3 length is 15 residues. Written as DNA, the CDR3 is TGTGCCAGTAGTCTCCACTGGACAGGAACCTACGAGCAGTACTTC. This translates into CASSLHWTGTYEQYF. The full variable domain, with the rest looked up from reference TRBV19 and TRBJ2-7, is DGGITQSPKYLFRKEGQNVTLSCEQNLNHDAMYWYRQDPGQGLRLIYYSQIVNDFQKGDIAEGYSVSREKKESFPLTVTSAQKNPTAFYLCASSLHWTGTYEQYFGPGTRLTVT.

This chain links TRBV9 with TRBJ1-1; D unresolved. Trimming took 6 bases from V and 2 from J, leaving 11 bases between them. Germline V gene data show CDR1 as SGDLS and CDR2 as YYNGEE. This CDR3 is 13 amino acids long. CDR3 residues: CASTAEPNTEAFF. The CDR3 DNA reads TGTGCCAGCACCGCGGAACCTAACACTGAAGCTTTCTTT.

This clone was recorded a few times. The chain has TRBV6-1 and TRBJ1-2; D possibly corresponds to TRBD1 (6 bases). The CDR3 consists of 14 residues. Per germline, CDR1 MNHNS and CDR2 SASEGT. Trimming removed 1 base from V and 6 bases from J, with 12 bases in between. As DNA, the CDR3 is TGTGCCAGCAGTGAAGACAGGGAGATCCATGGCTACACCTTC. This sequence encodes CASSEDREIHGYTF.

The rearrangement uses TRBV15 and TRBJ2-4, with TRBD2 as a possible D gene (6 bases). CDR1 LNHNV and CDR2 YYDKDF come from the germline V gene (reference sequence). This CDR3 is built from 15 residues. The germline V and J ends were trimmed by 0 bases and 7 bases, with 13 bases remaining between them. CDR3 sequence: CATSRDWGVGNIQYF. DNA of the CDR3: TGTGCCACCAGCAGAGATTGGGGGGTGGGTAACATTCAGTACTTC.

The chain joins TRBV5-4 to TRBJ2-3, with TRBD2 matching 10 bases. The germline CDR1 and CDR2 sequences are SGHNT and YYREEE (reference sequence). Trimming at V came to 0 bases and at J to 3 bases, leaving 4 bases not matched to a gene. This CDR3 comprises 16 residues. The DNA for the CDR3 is TGTGCCAGCAGCTTGGTGAGCGGGGGGGTGACAGATACGCAGTATTTT. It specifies CASSLVSGGVTDTQYF.

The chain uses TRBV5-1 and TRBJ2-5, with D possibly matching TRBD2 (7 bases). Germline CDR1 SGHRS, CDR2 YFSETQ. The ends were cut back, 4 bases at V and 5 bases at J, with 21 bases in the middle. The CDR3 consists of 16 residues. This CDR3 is CASSPEGRGRVETQYF. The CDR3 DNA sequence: TGCGCCAGCAGCCCGGAAGGGAGGGGGAGAGTGGAGACCCAGTACTTC.

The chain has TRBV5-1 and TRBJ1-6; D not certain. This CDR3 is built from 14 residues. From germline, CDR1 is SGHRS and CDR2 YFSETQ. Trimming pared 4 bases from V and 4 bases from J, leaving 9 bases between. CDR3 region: CASSPDLYNSPLHF. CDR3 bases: TGCGCCAGCAGCCCCGATCTATATAATTCACCCCTCCACTTT.

The DNA of the CDR3 is TGCAGCGTTGTCGGGACAGGGAAAGAGACCCAGTACTTC. This encodes CSVVGTGKETQYF. This chain joins TRBV29-1 and TRBJ2-5; 9 bases line up with TRBD1. V was pared by 4 bases and J by 3 bases, with 3 bases of the junction left unmatched. Per germline, CDR1 SQVTM and CDR2 ANQGSEA. This CDR3 region has 13 residues. The full variable domain, in which reference TRBV29-1 and TRBJ2-5 provide the parts outside the CDR3, is SAVISQKPSRDICQRGTSLTIQCQVDSQVTMMFWYRQQPGQSLTLIATANQGSEATYESGFVIDKFPISRPNLTFSTLTVSNMSPEDSSIYLCSVVGTGKETQYFGPGTRLLVL.

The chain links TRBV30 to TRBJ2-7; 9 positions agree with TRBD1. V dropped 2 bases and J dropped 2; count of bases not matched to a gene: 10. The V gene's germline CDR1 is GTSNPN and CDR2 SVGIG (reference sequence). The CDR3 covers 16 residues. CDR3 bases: TGTGCCTGGAGTAATGGAGGGACAGGGACGACCTACGAGCAGTACTTC. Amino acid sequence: CAWSNGGTGTTYEQYF.

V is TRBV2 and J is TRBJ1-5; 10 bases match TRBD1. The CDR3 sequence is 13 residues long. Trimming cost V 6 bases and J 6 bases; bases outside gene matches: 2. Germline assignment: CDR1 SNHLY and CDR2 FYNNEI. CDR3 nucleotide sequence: TGTGCCAGCAGGGGACAGGGGAGTCAGCCCCAGCATTTT. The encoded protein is CASRGQGSQPQHF.

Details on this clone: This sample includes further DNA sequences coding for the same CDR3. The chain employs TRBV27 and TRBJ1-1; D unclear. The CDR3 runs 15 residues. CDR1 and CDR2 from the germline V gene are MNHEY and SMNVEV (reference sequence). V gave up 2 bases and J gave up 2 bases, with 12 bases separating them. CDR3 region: CASSLAGMGNTEAFF. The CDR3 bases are TGTGCCAGCAGTTTAGCGGGGATGGGAAACACTGAAGCTTTCTTT.

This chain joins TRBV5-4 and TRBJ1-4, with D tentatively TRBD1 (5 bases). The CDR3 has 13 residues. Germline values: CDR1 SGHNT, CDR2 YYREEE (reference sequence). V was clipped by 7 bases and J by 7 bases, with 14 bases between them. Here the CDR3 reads CASSRARGEKLFF. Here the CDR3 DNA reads TGTGCCAGCTCCAGGGCAAGGGGTGAAAAACTGTTTTTT.

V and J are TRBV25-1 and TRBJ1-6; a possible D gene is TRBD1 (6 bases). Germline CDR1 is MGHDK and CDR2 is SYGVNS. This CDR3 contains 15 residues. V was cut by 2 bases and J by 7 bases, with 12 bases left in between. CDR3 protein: CASSESAGDNSPLHF. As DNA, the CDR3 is TGTGCCAGCAGTGAAAGTGCAGGGGACAATTCACCCCTCCACTTT.